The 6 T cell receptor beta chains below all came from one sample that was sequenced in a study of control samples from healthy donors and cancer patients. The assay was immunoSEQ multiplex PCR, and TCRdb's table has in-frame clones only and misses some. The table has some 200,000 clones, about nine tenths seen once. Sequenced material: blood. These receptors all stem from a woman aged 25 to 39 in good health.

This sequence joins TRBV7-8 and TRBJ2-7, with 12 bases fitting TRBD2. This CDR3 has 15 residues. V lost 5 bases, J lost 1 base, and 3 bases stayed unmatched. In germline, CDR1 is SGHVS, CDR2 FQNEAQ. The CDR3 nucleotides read TGTGCCAGCAGCGACGGACTAGCGGGATCCTACGAGCAGTACTTC. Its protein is CASSDGLAGSYEQYF.

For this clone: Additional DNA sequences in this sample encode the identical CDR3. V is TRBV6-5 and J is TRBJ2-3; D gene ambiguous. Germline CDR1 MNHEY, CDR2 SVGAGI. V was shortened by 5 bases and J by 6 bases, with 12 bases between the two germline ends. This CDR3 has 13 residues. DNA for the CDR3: TGTGCCAGCAGTAGCGTAATCACGGATACGCAGTATTTT. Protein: CASSSVITDTQYF.

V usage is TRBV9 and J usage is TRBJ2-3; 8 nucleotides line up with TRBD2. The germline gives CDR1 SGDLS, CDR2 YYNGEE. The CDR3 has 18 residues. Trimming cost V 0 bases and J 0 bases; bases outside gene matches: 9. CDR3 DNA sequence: TGTGCCAGCAGCGTAGGGTTCTCGCGGGGGGCGAGCACAGATACGCAGTATTTT. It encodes CASSVGFSRGASTDTQYF.

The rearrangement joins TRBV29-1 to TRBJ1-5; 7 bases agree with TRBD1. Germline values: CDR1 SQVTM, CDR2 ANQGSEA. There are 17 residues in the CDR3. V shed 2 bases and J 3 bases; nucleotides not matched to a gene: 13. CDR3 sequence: CSVERVQDRVNNQPQHF. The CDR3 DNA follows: TGCAGCGTTGAACGTGTTCAAGACAGGGTCAACAATCAGCCCCAGCATTTT.

DNA of the CDR3: TGTGCCAGCAGTGTCGCTCCCGGGACTAGCGGGAGGGCCGGAGGAGATACGCAGTATTTT. Its protein is CASSVAPGTSGRAGGDTQYF. The chain recombines TRBV27 with TRBJ2-3, with TRBD2 matching 16 bases. CDR3 length: 20 amino acids. V lost 5 bases and J lost 5; bases outside the gene matches: 16. From germline, CDR1 is MNHEY and CDR2 SMNVEV (reference sequence).

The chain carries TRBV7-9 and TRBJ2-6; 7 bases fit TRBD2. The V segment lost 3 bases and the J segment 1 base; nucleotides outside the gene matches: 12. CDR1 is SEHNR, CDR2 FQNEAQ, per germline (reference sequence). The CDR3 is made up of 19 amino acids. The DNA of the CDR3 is TGTGCCAGCAGCTTTTATACCGGGAGGCGGCTATCTGGGGCCAACGTCCTGACTTTC. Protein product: CASSFYTGRRLSGANVLTF.